The present T cell receptor beta chain was sequenced within a study of T cell responses to AZD1222 COVID-19 vaccine. Germline CDR1 is DFQATT and CDR2 is SNEGSKA (reference sequence). V lost 5 bases and J lost 6, with 8 bases in between. CDR3 length: 11 residues. This clone was recorded once. Its antigen is undetermined. TCRdb's copy holds only in-frame clones and misses some; the assay was immunoSEQ multiplex PCR. This sample carries 7,500 to 9,000 clones, approximately 87% of them seen once, and the ten largest clones take 7% to 7.5%. General study findings and limits: Clonal diversity may have been underestimated, and the donors were mostly white British, with more females than males.

The receptor was isolated from an adult who received the AZD1222 COVID-19 vaccine. Sequenced material: peripheral blood, taken 28 days after the second AZD1222 dose. The chain employs TRBV20-1 and TRBJ2-1; D not certain. The CDR3 loop reads CSAQAANEQFF. For the CDR3, the DNA is TGCAGTGCTCAGGCTGCCAATGAGCAGTTCTTC.